The present T cell receptor beta chain was sequenced within a study of blood T cell repertoires in COVID-19. In its sample, this clone was seen once. The protocol was immunoSEQ multiplex PCR, while the TCRdb copy is restricted to in-frame clones and leaves out a portion. The sample consists of roughly 100,000 clones, around 90% of them appearing once. V dropped 5 bases and J dropped 1; count of bases not matched to a gene: 6. In germline, CDR1 is MNHEY, CDR2 SVGEGT. There are 17 residues in the CDR3. The TCR originated in a man aged 50 or older with active or convalescent COVID-19. The chain recombines TRBV6-2 or TRBV6-3 with TRBJ2-6; 9 bases map to TRBD1. Material for sequencing was peripheral blood. CDR3 residues: CASSPGTGRSGANVLTF. DNA of the CDR3: TGTGCCAGCAGTCCCGGGACAGGGCGGTCTGGGGCCAACGTCCTGACTTTC.